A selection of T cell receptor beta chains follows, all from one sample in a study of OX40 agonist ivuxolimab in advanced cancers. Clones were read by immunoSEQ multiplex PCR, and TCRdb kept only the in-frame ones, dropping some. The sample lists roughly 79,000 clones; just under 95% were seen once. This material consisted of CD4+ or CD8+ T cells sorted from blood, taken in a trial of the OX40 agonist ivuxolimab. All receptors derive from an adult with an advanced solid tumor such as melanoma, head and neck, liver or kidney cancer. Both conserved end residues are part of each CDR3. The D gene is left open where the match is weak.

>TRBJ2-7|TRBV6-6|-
CASSYAAHYEQYF
TGTGCCAGCAGTTACGCGGCTCACTACGAGCAGTACTTC
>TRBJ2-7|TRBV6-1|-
CASSESGHPSYEQYF
TGTGCCAGCAGTGAATCTGGACACCCTTCCTACGAGCAGTACTTC
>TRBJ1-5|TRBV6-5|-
CASSPGGSPNQPQHF
TGTGCCAGCAGTCCGGGGGGAAGTCCCAATCAGCCCCAGCATTTT
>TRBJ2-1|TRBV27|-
CASTSGVSSYNEQFF
TGTGCCAGCACGTCGGGGGTCAGCTCCTACAATGAGCAGTTCTTC
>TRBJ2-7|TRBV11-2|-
CASSLAALSYEQYF
TGTGCCAGCAGCTTAGCGGCACTCTCCTACGAGCAGTACTTC
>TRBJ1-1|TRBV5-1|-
CASSLGPQNTEAFF
TGCGCCAGCAGCCTGGGACCGCAGAACACTGAAGCTTTCTTT
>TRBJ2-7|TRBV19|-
CASSIIDSSSYEQYF
TGTGCCAGTAGTATAATCGACAGTAGCTCCTACGAGCAGTACTTC
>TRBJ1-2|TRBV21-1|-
CASSTAGTNPNYGYTF
TGTGCCAGCAGCACGGCAGGGACGAACCCTAACTATGGCTACACCTTC
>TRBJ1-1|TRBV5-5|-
CASSPGPGNTEAFF
TGTGCCAGCAGCCCGGGACCGGGGAACACTGAAGCTTTCTTT
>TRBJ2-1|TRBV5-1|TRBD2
CASSFDNPAGGYNEQFF
TGCGCCAGCAGCTTCGATAACCCAGCGGGGGGCTACAATGAGCAGTTCTTC
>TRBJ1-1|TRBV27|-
CASSLKENTEAFF
TGTGCCAGCAGTTTAAAAGAGAACACTGAAGCTTTCTTT
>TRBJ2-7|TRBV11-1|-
CASSPAGNRHEQYF
TGTGCCAGCAGCCCCGCCGGGAACAGGCACGAGCAGTACTTC
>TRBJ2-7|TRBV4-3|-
CASSQFWGGALEYEQYF
TGCGCCAGCAGCCAGTTTTGGGGGGGGGCCCTTGAGTACGAGCAGTACTTC
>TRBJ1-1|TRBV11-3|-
CASHARTEAFF
TGTGCCAGCCACGCGAGAACTGAAGCTTTCTTT
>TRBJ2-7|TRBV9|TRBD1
CASSPGQGGTYEQYF
TGTGCCAGCAGCCCCGGACAGGGCGGAACCTACGAGCAGTACTTC
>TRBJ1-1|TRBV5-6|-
CASSQMNTEAFF
TGTGCCAGCAGCCAAATGAACACTGAAGCTTTCTTT
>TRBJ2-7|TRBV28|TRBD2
CASSWTSAHEQYF
TGTGCCAGCAGTTGGACTAGCGCCCACGAGCAGTACTTC
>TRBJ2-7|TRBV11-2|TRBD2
CASSFGLAGGPTHYEQYF
TGTGCCAGCAGCTTCGGACTAGCGGGGGGGCCCACCCACTACGAGCAGTACTTC